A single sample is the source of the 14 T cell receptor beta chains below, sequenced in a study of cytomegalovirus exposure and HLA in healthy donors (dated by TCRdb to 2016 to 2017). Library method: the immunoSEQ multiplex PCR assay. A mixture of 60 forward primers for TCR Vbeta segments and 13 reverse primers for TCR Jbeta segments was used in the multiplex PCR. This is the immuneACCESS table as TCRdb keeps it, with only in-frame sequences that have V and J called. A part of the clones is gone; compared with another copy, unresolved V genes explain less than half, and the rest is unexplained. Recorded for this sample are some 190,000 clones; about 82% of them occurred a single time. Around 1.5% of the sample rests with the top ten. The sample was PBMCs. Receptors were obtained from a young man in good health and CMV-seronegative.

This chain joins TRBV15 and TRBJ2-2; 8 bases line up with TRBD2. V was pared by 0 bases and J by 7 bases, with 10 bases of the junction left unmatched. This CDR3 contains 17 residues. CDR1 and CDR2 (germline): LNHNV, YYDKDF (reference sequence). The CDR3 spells CATSRDPGRAKNGELFF. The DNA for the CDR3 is TGTGCCACCAGCAGAGATCCCGGGAGGGCCAAGAACGGGGAGCTGTTTTTT. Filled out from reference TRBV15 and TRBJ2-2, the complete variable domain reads DAMVIQNPRYQVTQFGKPVTLSCSQTLNHNVMYWYQQKSSQAPKLLFHYYDKDFNNEADTPDNFQSRRPNTSFCFLDIRSPGLGDTAMYLCATSRDPGRAKNGELFFGEGSRLTVL.

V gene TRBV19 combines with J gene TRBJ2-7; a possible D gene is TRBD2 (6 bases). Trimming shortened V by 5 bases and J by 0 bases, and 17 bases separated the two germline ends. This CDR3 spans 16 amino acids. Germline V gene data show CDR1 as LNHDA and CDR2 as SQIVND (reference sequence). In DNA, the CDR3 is TGTGCCAGTAGTGCGGGGCCTCCAACGACCTCCTACGAGCAGTACTTC. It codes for CASSAGPPTTSYEQYF.

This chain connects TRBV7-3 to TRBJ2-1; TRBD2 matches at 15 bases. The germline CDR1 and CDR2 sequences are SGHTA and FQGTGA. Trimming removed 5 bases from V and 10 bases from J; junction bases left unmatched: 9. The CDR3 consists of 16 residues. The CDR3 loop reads CASSIRGTSGGREQFF. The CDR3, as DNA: TGTGCCAGCAGCATAAGAGGGACTAGCGGGGGGAGGGAGCAGTTCTTC.

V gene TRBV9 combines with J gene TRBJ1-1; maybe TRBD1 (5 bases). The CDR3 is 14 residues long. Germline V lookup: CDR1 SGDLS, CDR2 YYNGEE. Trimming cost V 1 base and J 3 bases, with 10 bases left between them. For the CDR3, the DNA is TGTGCCAGCAGCGTACAGGGAGGGGACACTGAAGCTTTCTTT. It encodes CASSVQGGDTEAFF.

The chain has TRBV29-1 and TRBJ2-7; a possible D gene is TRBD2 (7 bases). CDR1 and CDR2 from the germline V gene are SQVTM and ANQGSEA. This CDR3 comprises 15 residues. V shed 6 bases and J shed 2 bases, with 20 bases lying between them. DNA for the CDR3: TGCAGCGTCTCCCCGGGGGGCAGGGGAACCTACGAGCAGTACTTC. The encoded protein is CSVSPGGRGTYEQYF.

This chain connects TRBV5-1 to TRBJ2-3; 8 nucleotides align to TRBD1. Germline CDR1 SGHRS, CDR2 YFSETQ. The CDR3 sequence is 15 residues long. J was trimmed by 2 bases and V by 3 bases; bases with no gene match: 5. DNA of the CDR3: TGCGCCAGCAGCTACCGGGACAGGACCACAGATACGCAGTATTTT. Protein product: CASSYRDRTTDTQYF.

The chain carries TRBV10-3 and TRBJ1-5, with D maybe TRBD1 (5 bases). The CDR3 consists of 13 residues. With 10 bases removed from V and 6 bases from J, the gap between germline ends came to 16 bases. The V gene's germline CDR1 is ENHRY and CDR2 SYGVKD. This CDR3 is CATVGGVGQPQHF. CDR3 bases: TGTGCCACCGTCGGGGGGGTAGGTCAGCCCCAGCATTTT.

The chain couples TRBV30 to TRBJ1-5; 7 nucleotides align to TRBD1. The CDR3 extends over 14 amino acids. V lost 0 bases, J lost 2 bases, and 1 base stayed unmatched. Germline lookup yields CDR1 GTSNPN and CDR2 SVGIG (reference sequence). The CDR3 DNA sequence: TGTGCCTGGAGTGTCGACAGGGGCAATCAGCCCCAGCATTTT. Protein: CAWSVDRGNQPQHF.

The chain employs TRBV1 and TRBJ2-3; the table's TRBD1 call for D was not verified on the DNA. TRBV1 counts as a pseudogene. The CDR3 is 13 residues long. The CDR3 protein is CTSRQTGADTQYF. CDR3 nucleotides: TGCACCAGCAGACAGACAGGGGCCGATACGCAGTATTTT.

The chain's CDR3 is CASNSGGAGLRNEKLFF. The CDR3 DNA reads TGTGCCAGCAACTCAGGGGGAGCGGGTCTTCGCAATGAAAAACTGTTTTTT. The gene calls are TRBV5-5 and TRBJ1-4; 7 nucleotides agree with TRBD1. V lost 6 bases and J lost 5; bases outside the gene matches: 16. The CDR3 runs to 17 residues. Germline CDR1 SGHKS, CDR2 YYEKEE (reference sequence). Full variable domain (remainder filled in from reference TRBV5-5 and TRBJ1-4): DAGVTQSPTHLIKTRGQQVTLRCSPISGHKSVSWYQQVLGQGPQFIFQYYEKEERGRGNFPDRFSARQFPNYSSELNVNALLLGDSALYLCASNSGGAGLRNEKLFFGSGTQLSVL.

The CDR3, as DNA: TGTGCCACCAGCAATATTAACGAGCTACCCCTCCACTTT. It yields the protein CATSNINELPLHF. The genes are TRBV15 and TRBJ1-6; unclear D gene. In germline, CDR1 is LNHNV, CDR2 YYDKDF (reference sequence). Trimming removed 4 bases at V and 12 bases at J, with 13 bases between. This CDR3 region has 13 residues.

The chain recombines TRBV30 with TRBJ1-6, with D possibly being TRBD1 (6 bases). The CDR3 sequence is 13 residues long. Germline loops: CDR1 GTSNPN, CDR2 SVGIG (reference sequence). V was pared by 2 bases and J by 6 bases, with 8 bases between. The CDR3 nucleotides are TGTGCCTGGAGTCGGACAGCTAATTCACCCCTCCACTTT. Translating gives CAWSRTANSPLHF.

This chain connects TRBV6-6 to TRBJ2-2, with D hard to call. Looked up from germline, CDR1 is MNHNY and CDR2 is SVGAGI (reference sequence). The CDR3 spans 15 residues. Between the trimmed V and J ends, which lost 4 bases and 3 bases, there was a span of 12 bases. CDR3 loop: CASSSQREDTGELFF. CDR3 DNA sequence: TGTGCCAGCAGTTCCCAAAGAGAGGACACCGGGGAGCTGTTTTTT.

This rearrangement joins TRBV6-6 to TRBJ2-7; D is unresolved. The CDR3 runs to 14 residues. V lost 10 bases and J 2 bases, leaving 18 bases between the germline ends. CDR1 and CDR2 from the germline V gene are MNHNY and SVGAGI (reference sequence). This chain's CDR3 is CATFGSRRTYEQYF. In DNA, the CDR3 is TGTGCCACCTTCGGGTCAAGGCGAACCTACGAGCAGTACTTC.